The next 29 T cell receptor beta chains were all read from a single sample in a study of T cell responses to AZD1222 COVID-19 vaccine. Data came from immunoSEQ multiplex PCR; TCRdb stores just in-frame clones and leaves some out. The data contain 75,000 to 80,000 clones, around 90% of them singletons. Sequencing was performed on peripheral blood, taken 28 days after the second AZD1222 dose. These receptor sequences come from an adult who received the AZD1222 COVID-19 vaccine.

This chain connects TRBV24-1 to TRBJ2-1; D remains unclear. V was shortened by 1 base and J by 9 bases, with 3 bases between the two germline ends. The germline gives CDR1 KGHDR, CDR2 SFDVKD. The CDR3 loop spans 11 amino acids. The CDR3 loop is CATSDLVEQFF. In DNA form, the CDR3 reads TGTGCCACCAGTGATTTAGTTGAGCAGTTCTTC.

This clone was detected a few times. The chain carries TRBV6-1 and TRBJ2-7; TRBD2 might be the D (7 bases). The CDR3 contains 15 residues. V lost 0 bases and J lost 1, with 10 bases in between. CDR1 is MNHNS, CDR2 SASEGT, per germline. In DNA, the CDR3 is TGTGCCAGCAGTGAAGCGAGGGGGGGTTCCTACGAGCAGTACTTC. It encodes CASSEARGGSYEQYF.

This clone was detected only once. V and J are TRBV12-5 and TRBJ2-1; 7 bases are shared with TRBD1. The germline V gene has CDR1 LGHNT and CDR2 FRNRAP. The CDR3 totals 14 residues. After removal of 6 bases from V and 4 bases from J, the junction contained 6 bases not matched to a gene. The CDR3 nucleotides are TGTGCTAGTGGCCTGGACAGGTTGTACAATGAGCAGTTCTTC. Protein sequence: CASGLDRLYNEQFF.

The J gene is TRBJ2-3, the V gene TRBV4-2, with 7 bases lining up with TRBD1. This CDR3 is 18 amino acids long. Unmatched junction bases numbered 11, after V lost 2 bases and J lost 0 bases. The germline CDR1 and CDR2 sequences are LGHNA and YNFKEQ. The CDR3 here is CASSQPPGGQPSTDTQYF. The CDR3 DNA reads TGTGCCAGCAGCCAACCTCCAGGGGGACAGCCAAGCACAGATACGCAGTATTTT.

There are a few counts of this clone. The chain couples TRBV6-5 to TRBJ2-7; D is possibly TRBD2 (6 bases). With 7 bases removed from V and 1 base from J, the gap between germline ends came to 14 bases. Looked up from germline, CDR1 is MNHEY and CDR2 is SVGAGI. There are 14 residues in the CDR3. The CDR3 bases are TGTGCCAGCACCCAGCAGGGAGGTTCCTACGAGCAGTACTTC. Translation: CASTQQGGSYEQYF.

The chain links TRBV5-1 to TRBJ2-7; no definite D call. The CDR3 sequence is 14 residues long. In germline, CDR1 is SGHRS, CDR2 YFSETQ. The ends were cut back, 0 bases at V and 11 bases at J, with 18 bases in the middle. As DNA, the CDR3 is TGCGCCAGCAGCTTGGGGCGGATCCTACGAGTGGAGTACTTC. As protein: CASSLGRILRVEYF. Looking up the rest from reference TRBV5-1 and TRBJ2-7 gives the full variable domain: KAGVTQTPRYLIKTRGQQVTLSCSPISGHRSVSWYQQTPGQGLQFLFEYFSETQRNKGNFPGRFSGRQFSNSRSEMNVSTLELGDSALYLCASSLGRILRVEYFGPGTRLTVT.

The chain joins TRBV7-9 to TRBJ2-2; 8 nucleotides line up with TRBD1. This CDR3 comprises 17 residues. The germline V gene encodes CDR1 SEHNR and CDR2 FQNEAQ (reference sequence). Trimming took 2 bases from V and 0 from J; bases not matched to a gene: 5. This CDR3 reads CASSLSGGVANTGELFF. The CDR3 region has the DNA TGTGCCAGCAGCTTATCAGGGGGCGTCGCGAACACCGGGGAGCTGTTTTTT.

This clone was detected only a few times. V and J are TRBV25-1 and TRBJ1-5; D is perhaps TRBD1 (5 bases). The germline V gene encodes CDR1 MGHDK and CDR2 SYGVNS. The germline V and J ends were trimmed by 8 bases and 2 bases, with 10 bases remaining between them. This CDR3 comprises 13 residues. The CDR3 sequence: CASSGEGNQPQHF. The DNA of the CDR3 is TGTGCCAGCTCGGGGGAGGGCAATCAGCCCCAGCATTTT.

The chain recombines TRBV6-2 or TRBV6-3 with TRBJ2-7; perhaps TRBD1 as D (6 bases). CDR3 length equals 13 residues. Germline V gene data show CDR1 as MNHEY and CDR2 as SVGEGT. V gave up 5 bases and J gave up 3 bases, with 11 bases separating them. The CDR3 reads CASSTDRYYEQYF. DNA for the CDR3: TGTGCCAGCAGTACCGACAGGTACTACGAGCAGTACTTC.

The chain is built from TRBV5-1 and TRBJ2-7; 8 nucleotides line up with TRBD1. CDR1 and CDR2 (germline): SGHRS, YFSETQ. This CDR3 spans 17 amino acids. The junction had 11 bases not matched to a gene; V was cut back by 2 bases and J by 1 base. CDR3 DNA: TGCGCCAGCAGCTTATTTGGGAGGACAGGGATTTCCTACGAGCAGTACTTC. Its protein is CASSLFGRTGISYEQYF.

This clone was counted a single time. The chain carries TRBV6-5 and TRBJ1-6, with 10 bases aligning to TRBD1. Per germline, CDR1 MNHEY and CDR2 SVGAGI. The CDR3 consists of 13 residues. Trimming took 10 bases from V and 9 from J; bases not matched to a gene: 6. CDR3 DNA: TGTGCCACCGGGACAGGGGCCCGTTCACCCCTCCACTTT. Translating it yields CATGTGARSPLHF.

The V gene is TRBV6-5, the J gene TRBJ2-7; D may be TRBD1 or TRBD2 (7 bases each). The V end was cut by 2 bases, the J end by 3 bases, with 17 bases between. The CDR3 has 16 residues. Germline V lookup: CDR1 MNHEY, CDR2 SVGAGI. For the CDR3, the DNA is TGTGCCAGCAGTTACCATCAGGGGGAGGGGAGCTACGAGCAGTACTTC. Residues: CASSYHQGEGSYEQYF.

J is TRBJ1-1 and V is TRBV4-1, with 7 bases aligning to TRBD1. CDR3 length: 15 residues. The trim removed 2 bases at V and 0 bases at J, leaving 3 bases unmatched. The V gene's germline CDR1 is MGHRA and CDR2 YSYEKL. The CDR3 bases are TGCGCCAGCAGCCAACAACAGGGGATGAACACTGAAGCTTTCTTT. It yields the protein CASSQQQGMNTEAFF.

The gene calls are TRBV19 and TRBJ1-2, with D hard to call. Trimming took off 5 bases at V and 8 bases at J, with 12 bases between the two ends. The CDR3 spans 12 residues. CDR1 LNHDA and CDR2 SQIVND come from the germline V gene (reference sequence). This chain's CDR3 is CASSRMERGYTF. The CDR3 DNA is TGTGCCAGTAGTCGTATGGAGAGGGGCTACACCTTC. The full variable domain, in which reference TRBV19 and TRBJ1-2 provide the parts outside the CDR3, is DGGITQSPKYLFRKEGQNVTLSCEQNLNHDAMYWYRQDPGQGLRLIYYSQIVNDFQKGDIAEGYSVSREKKESFPLTVTSAQKNPTAFYLCASSRMERGYTFGSGTRLTVV.

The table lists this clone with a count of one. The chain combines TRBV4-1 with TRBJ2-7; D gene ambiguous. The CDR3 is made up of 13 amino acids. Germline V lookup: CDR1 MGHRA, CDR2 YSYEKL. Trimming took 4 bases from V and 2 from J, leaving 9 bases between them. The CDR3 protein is CASSPSGAYEQYF. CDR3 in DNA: TGCGCCAGCAGCCCCTCCGGAGCCTACGAGCAGTACTTC.

CDR3 nucleotides: TGCGCCAGCAGCCAACAGGGGGCGAGTTTATACGAGCAGTACTTC. This gives the protein CASSQQGASLYEQYF. This chain connects TRBV4-1 to TRBJ2-7; 8 bases line up with TRBD1. The CDR3 runs to 15 residues. Germline V gene data show CDR1 as MGHRA and CDR2 as YSYEKL. The V gene end was trimmed by 2 bases and the J gene end by 4 bases; junction bases not matched to a gene: 7.

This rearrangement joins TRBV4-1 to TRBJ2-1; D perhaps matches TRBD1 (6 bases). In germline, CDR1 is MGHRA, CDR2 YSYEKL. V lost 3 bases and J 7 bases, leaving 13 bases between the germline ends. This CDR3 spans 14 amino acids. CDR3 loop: CASSQGDRRNEQFF. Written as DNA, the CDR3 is TGCGCCAGCAGCCAGGGCGACAGGAGGAATGAGCAGTTCTTC.

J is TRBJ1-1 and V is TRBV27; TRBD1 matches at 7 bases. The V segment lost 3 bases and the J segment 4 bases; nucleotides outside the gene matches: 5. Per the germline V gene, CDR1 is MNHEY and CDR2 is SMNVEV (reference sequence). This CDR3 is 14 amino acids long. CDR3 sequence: CASSFATGITEAFF. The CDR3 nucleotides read TGTGCCAGCAGTTTCGCGACAGGGATCACTGAAGCTTTCTTT.

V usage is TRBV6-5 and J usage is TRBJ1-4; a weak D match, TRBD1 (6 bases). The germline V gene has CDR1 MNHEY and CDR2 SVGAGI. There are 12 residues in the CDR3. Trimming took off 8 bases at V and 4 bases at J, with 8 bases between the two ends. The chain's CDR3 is CASRDNNEKLFF. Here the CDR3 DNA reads TGTGCCAGCCGGGACAATAATGAAAAACTGTTTTTT.

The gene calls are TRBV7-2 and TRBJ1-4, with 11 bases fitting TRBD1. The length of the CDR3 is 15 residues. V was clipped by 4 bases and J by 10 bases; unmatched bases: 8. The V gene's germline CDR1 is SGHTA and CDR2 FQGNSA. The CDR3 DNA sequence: TGTGCCAGCAGCTCCGGGACAGGGGGTTCGGTAAAACTGTTTTTT. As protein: CASSSGTGGSVKLFF.

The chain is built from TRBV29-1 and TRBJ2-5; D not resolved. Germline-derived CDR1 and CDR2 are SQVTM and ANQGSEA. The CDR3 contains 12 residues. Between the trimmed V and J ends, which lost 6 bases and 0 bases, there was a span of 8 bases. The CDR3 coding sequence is TGCAGCGTCAAGGTTTACCAAGAGACCCAGTACTTC. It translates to CSVKVYQETQYF.

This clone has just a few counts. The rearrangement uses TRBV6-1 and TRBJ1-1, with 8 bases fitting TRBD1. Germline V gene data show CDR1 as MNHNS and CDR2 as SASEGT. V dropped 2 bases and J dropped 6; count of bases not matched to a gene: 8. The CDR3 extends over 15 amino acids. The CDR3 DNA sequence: TGTGCCAGCAGTGAACAGGCAGGGGGCCTTTCTGAAGCTTTCTTT. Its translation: CASSEQAGGLSEAFF.

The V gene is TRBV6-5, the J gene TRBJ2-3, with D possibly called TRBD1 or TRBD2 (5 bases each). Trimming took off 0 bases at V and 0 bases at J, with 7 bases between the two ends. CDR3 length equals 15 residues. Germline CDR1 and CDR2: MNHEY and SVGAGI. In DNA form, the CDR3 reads TGTGCCAGCAGTTACTCGGGGGTGAGCACAGATACGCAGTATTTT. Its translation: CASSYSGVSTDTQYF.

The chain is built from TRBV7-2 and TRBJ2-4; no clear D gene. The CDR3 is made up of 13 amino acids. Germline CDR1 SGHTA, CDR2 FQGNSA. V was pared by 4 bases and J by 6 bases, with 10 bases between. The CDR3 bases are TGTGCCAGCAGCTCCGTGGGAATAAACATTCAGTACTTC. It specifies CASSSVGINIQYF.

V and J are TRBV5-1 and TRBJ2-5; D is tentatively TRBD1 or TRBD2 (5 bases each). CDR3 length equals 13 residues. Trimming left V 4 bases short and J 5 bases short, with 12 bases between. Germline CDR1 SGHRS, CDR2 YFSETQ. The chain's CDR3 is CASSRMGEETQYF. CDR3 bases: TGCGCCAGCAGCCGGATGGGGGAGGAGACCCAGTACTTC. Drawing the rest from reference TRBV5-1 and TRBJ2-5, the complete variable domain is KAGVTQTPRYLIKTRGQQVTLSCSPISGHRSVSWYQQTPGQGLQFLFEYFSETQRNKGNFPGRFSGRQFSNSRSEMNVSTLELGDSALYLCASSRMGEETQYFGPGTRLLVL.

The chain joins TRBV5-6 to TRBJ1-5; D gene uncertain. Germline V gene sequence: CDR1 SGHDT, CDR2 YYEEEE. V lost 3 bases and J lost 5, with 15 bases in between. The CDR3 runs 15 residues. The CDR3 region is CASSYLPGFDQPQHF. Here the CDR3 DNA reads TGTGCCAGCAGCTACCTACCAGGCTTTGATCAGCCCCAGCATTTT.

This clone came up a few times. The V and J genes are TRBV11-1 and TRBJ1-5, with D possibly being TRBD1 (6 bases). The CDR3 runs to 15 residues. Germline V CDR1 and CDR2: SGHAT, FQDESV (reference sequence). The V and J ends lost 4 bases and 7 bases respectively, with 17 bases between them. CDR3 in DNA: TGTGCCAGCAGCTCCGGGCAGGAGGGACACCAGCCCCAGCATTTT. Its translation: CASSSGQEGHQPQHF.

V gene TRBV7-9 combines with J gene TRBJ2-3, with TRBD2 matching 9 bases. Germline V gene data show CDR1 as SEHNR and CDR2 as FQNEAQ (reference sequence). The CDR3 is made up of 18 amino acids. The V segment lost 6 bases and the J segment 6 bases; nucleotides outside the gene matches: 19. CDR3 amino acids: CASRSVLVGAGGADTQYF. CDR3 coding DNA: TGTGCCAGCAGATCCGTTTTAGTGGGAGCGGGGGGAGCTGATACGCAGTATTTT.

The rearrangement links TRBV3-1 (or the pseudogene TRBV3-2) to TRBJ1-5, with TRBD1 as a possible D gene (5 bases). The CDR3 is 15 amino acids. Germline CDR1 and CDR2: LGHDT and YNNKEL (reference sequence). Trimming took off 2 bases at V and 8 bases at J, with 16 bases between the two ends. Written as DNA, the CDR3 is TGTGCCAGCAGCCAACGACGGGGGTGGAGGGAGCCCCAGCATTTT. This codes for CASSQRRGWREPQHF.